There are a few counts of the clone carrying this T cell receptor beta chain. Its target is unknown. V was clipped by 5 bases and J by 3 bases; unmatched bases: 14. CDR3 size: 17 residues. The V gene's germline CDR1 is MNHNS and CDR2 SASEGT. 5'-RACE, quantitative and with molecular barcodes, yielded the TCR beta libraries. TCRdb reprocessed the 5' RACE reads via MiXCR and lists one record per CDR3 protein. The sample yields 100,000 or so distinct CDR3 sequences, 24% seen once. This record comes from a study of CD8 T cells in ankylosing spondylitis. Findings and caveats of the study: A motif of under ten highly homologous TCR beta variants was seen as apparently characteristic of ankylosing spondylitis blood. Reportedly, matched ankylosing spondylitis synovial fluid was significantly enriched for disease-linked clones.

The source material was synovial fluid, either unsorted or a sorted T cell fraction (not recorded which). This chain joins TRBV6-1 and TRBJ2-7, with 9 bases aligning to TRBD2. The sequence was collected from a male donor with ankylosing spondylitis. For the CDR3, the DNA is TGTGCCAGCAGTCCCAGGGGTAGCGGGAGTATGTTCTACGAGCAGTACTTC. Its translation is CASSPRGSGSMFYEQYF.